This T cell receptor beta chain was documented in a study of cytomegalovirus exposure and HLA in healthy donors. This PCR relied on a set of 60 Vbeta primers and 13 Jbeta primers. TCRdb's table, derived via immunoSEQ multiplex PCR, lists solely in-frame clones and lacks some. The sample includes 100,000 to 150,000 clones. Trimming removed 5 bases at V and 1 base at J, with 5 bases between. The germline gives CDR1 LNHDA, CDR2 SQIVND (reference sequence). This CDR3 is 13 amino acids long. V and J are TRBV19 and TRBJ2-2, with unresolved D. Sequencing was carried out using PBMCs. The sequence was collected from a man younger than 30 in good health and CMV-seronegative. The CDR3 DNA reads TGTGCCAGTAGTCCGTTGAACACCGGGGAGCTGTTTTTT. Encoded protein: CASSPLNTGELFF.